There are a few counts of the clone carrying this TCR beta chain. What it binds is not known. The data belong to a study of T cell repertoires in cytomegalovirus infection. Whole-study context: The public TCR beta signatures pointed to both CMV infection and matching HLA type.

MiXCR, applied by TCRdb to the reads, yields one record per CDR3 protein. Among roughly 300,000 distinct CDR3 sequences, more than 9% were seen once, and the ten largest hold about 3.9%. Overall study findings and caveats: Identification of carriers of CMV plus the relevant HLA was achieved through cumulative public TCR beta family frequency. Clonotypes of TCR beta that were HLA-C-restricted and CMV-specific dominated the ex vivo response.

Sample: PBMCs. This clonotype originated in a human donor in good health (CMV status not recorded). Some clones in this sample may be carry-over from other donors' samples.

The CDR3 region has the DNA TGTGCCAGCTCACGCCTTGGTTTACAGGGGGCGGCTAGCACTGAAGCTTTCTTT. Amino acids: CASSRLGLQGAASTEAFF. V gene TRBV18 combines with J gene TRBJ1-1, with 9 bases aligning to TRBD1. CDR3 length: 18 amino acids. Germline loops: CDR1 KGHSH, CDR2 LQKENI. With 4 bases clipped from V and 4 bases from J, the junction kept 16 bases outside the gene matches. The variable domain in full, completed from reference TRBV18 and TRBJ1-1, reads NAGVMQNPRHLVRRRGQEARLRCSPMKGHSHVYWYRQLPEEGLKFMVYLQKENIIDESGMPKERFSAEFPKEGPSILRIQQVVRGDSAAYFCASSRLGLQGAASTEAFFGQGTRLTVV.